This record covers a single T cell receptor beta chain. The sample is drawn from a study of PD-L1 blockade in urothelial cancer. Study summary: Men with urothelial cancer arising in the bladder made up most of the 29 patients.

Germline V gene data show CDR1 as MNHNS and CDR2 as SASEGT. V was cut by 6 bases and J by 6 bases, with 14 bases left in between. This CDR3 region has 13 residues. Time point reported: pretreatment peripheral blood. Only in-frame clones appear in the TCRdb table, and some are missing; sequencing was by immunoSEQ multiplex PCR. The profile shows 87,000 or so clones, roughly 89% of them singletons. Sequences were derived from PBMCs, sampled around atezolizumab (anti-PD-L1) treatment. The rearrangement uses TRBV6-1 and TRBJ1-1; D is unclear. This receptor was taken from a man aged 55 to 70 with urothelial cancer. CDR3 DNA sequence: TGTGCCAGCAGGCCCGTTAGCGCGGCTGAAGCTTTCTTT. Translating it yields CASRPVSAAEAFF.